Below are 15 T cell receptor beta chains sequenced from a single sample in a study of breast tumors, draining lymph nodes, adjacent tissues. Using its own MiXCR run on the multiplex PCR reads, TCRdb lists one record per CDR3 protein. The profile covers over 60,000 distinct CDR3 sequences, with 45% to 60% appearing a single time and around 19% taken by the ten largest. The sample consisted of breast tumor tissue. All receptors come from a female donor with breast cancer. Some clones in this sample may be carry-over from other donors' samples.

Many counts were recorded for this clonotype. The gene calls are TRBV30 and TRBJ2-5, with 13 nucleotides matching TRBD2. CDR1 is GTSNPN and CDR2 is SVGIG in the germline V gene (reference sequence). This CDR3 comprises 16 residues. The junction had 8 bases not matched to a gene; V was cut back by 3 bases and J by 4 bases. This CDR3 is CAWSPGLAGVGETQYF. CDR3 DNA sequence: TGTGCCTGGAGCCCAGGACTAGCGGGAGTAGGAGAGACCCAGTACTTC.

This clonotype has at least ten counts. In DNA, the CDR3 is TGTGCCAGCAGAGTTGAGACAGATACGCAGTATTTT. This codes for CASRVETDTQYF. The chain uses TRBV12-3 or TRBV12-4 and TRBJ2-3; D is uncertain. V was pared by 6 bases and J by 3 bases, with 7 bases between. CDR3 size: 12 residues.

The chain has TRBV29-1 and TRBJ1-6; 10 bases line up with TRBD1. There are 13 residues in the CDR3. Germline-derived CDR1 and CDR2 are SQVTM and ANQGSEA. Germline trimming cut 4 bases from V and 6 bases from J; bases unmatched to any gene: 0. As DNA, the CDR3 is TGCAGCGTTGGGGACAGGGGTAATTCACCCCTCCACTTT. This translates into CSVGDRGNSPLHF.

This clonotype has ten or more counts. The chain couples TRBV7-9 to TRBJ2-1, with D perhaps matching TRBD2 (5 bases). Trimming pared 1 base from V and 2 bases from J, leaving 9 bases between. The CDR3 length is 15 residues. CDR1 and CDR2 (germline): SEHNR, FQNEAQ (reference sequence). The CDR3 nucleotides read TGTGCCAGCAGCTTAGTGGGGAGCCCCTACAATGAGCAGTTCTTC. Amino acid sequence: CASSLVGSPYNEQFF.

This clonotype was counted a single time. The chain links TRBV7-2 to TRBJ1-2; a weak D match, TRBD1 (5 bases). The CDR3 runs to 14 residues. The germline CDR1 and CDR2 sequences are SGHTA and FQGNSA. V lost 5 bases and J lost 7, with 17 bases in between. The CDR3 nucleotides are TGTGCCAGCAGCCACCCGTCAGGGCAGGGTGGCTACACCTTC. Translating gives CASSHPSGQGGYTF.

The chain is built from TRBV25-1 and TRBJ1-6; the D is unclear. V was clipped by 8 bases and J by 9 bases, with 20 bases between them. The germline gives CDR1 MGHDK, CDR2 SYGVNS. The CDR3 is made up of 15 amino acids. The DNA for the CDR3 is TGTGCCAGCGGTAGTTCCTCTACCCACACTTCACCCCTCCACTTT. Encoded protein: CASGSSSTHTSPLHF.

The chain has TRBV11-1 and TRBJ1-1, with D maybe TRBD1 (6 bases). V dropped 4 bases and J dropped 5 bases, with 14 bases sitting between them. The CDR3 is 14 residues long. Germline CDR1 is SGHAT and CDR2 is FQDESV (reference sequence). The DNA for the CDR3 is TGTGCCAGCAGCTCTCAACAGGGTAGGACTGAAGCTTTCTTT. This translates into CASSSQQGRTEAFF.

V usage is TRBV28 and J usage is TRBJ2-5; tentative D call: TRBD1 (6 bases). Trimming removed 7 bases from V and 7 bases from J, with 22 bases in between. Germline V gene data show CDR1 as MDHEN and CDR2 as SYDVKM. The CDR3 contains 15 residues. CDR3 region: CASTLPGASEGTQYF. DNA for the CDR3: TGTGCCAGCACCTTACCAGGGGCGAGCGAAGGGACCCAGTACTTC.

The sample holds many counts of this clonotype. The genes are TRBV2 and TRBJ1-6; 8 bases map to TRBD1. The CDR3 is made up of 13 amino acids. V was pared by 5 bases and J by 10 bases, with 4 bases of the junction left unmatched. Germline V lookup: CDR1 SNHLY, CDR2 FYNNEI. The CDR3 DNA reads as TGTGCCAGCAGTCCGGACAGGGACTCACCCCTCCACTTT. Protein sequence: CASSPDRDSPLHF.

This sequence joins TRBV6-2 or TRBV6-3 and TRBJ2-1; possibly TRBD1 for D (6 bases). The V gene lost 5 bases and the J gene lost 7 bases, with 18 bases spanning the gap. The CDR3 totals 15 residues. CDR1 and CDR2 from the germline V gene are MNHEY and SVGEGT. CDR3 residues: CASSHPRGRGNEQFF. CDR3 nucleotides: TGTGCCAGCAGTCACCCCAGGGGAAGGGGGAATGAGCAGTTCTTC.

This clonotype was seen only a few times. It is likely a read error, because the conserved phenylalanine at the end of the CDR3 is missing. J is TRBJ1-2 and V is TRBV7-2; the D gene is possibly TRBD1 (5 bases). The CDR3 has 14 amino acids. Trimming cost V 4 bases and J 2 bases, with 11 bases left between them. Germline-derived CDR1 and CDR2 are SGHTA and FQGNSA. The CDR3 DNA follows: TGTGCCAGCAGCTCTATACACAGGAACTATGGCTACACCCAC. Translated: CASSSIHRNYGYTH.

Ten or more counts support this clonotype. A much larger clone differs from this one at a single base, so this may be a read error. CDR3 in DNA: TGCAGTGCTAGAACGGGGGGCCGATCCTCTAATTCACCCCTCCACTTT. It encodes CSARTGGRSSNSPLHF. The chain is built from TRBV20-1 and TRBJ1-6; D perhaps matches TRBD1 (6 bases). The CDR3 is 16 amino acids. The V gene's germline CDR1 is DFQATT and CDR2 SNEGSKA (reference sequence).

This clonotype occurred many times. The chain has TRBV15 and TRBJ2-7; D is uncertain. V lost 1 base, J lost 0 bases, and 4 bases lay in between. CDR3 length equals 13 residues. CDR1 and CDR2 (germline): LNHNV, YYDKDF (reference sequence). In nucleotides, the CDR3 is TGTGCCACCAGCAGAGGAGGCTCCTACGAGCAGTACTTC. This gives the protein CATSRGGSYEQYF.

With regard to this clonotype: Its ends do not fully match the called genes, so a read error is possible. The chain carries TRBV29-1 and TRBJ2-1; 8 bases fit TRBD2. The CDR3 runs to 13 residues. CDR1 SQVTM and CDR2 ANQGSEA come from the germline V gene. The CDR3 loop reads CSGLAGSYNEQLF. The CDR3 region has the DNA TGCAGCGGCTTAGCGGGGAGCTACAATGAGCAGCTCTTC.

V usage is TRBV2 and J usage is TRBJ2-7; TRBD2 aligns across 7 bases. V shed 4 bases, J shed 1 base, and the junction held 4 bases outside the gene matches. The CDR3 runs 14 residues. CDR1 is SNHLY and CDR2 is FYNNEI in the germline V gene. CDR3 bases: TGTGCCAGCAGTGTGGGAGGGAGATCCTACGAGCAGTACTTC. Its protein is CASSVGGRSYEQYF.